These 15 T cell receptor beta chains share one sample of origin, sequenced in a study of CD8 T cell repertoires and HIV-1 epitope variants. Assay used: immunoSEQ multiplex PCR; TCRdb lists only in-frame clones, some missing. The sample yields 5,000 or so clones, 55% to 80% seen once. Which antigens these TCRs recognize remains unknown. Sequenced material: cultured CD8+ T cells derived from PBMCs. The source of these receptors is a male donor with HIV.

The rearrangement joins TRBV2 to TRBJ1-1, with 7 bases fitting TRBD1. The CDR3 runs 13 residues. V lost 6 bases and J lost 3; bases outside the gene matches: 4. Germline V gives CDR1 SNHLY, CDR2 FYNNEI. CDR3 nucleotide sequence: TGTGCCAGCAGCCGGGACAGCTACACTGAAGCTTTCTTT. Translating gives CASSRDSYTEAFF.

The rearrangement links TRBV5-4 to TRBJ1-2, with 7 positions matching TRBD1. The CDR3 has 13 amino acids. V shed 0 bases and J 8 bases; nucleotides not matched to a gene: 4. From germline, CDR1 is SGHNT and CDR2 YYREEE (reference sequence). CDR3 loop: CASSLGQGDGYTF. In DNA, the CDR3 is TGTGCCAGCAGCTTGGGACAGGGTGACGGCTACACCTTC.

This chain links TRBV11-2 with TRBJ2-1; maybe TRBD1 (6 bases). The V and J ends lost 4 bases and 0 bases respectively, with 13 bases between them. The CDR3 contains 16 residues. Germline loops: CDR1 SGHAT, CDR2 FQNNGV. CDR3 protein: CASSSQGTSSYNEQFF. CDR3 bases: TGTGCCAGCAGCTCCCAGGGGACCAGCTCCTACAATGAGCAGTTCTTC.

The genes are TRBV6-1 and TRBJ2-2; a possible D gene is TRBD1 (6 bases). Germline CDR1 and CDR2: MNHNS and SASEGT. This CDR3 has 13 residues. The V gene lost 6 bases and the J gene lost 4 bases, with 9 bases spanning the gap. The CDR3, as DNA: TGTGCCAGCAGCTCGGACAGCACCGGGGAGCTGTTTTTT. Amino acids: CASSSDSTGELFF.

The chain combines TRBV7-8 with TRBJ1-2; 9 bases match TRBD1. This CDR3 is 15 amino acids long. Trimming at V came to 5 bases and at J to 4 bases, leaving 8 bases not matched to a gene. Per germline, CDR1 SGHVS and CDR2 FQNEAQ. The DNA of the CDR3 is TGTGCCAGCAGCGCCAGGACAGGGGTATTCTATGGCTACACCTTC. It specifies CASSARTGVFYGYTF.

Turning to this clone: A far larger clone is just one base off, so this is likely a read error. V usage is TRBV5-2 and J usage is TRBJ1-2. TRBV5-2 corresponds to a pseudogene. This CDR3 is 16 amino acids long. CDR3 coding DNA: TGTGCCAGCAGCCAAGATCCCCCAGACTTGGACTATGGCTACACCTTC. Translating it yields CASSQDPPDLDYGYTF.

The chain carries TRBV19 and TRBJ2-7, with D tentatively TRBD2 (6 bases). Germline CDR1 LNHDA, CDR2 SQIVND (reference sequence). V was trimmed by 2 bases and J by 1 base, leaving 12 bases between them. The CDR3 is 15 residues long. In DNA form, the CDR3 reads TGTGCCAGTAGTATATTGTTGGGGGGTTCCTACGAGCAGTACTTC. Its protein product is CASSILLGGSYEQYF.

The chain has TRBV28 and TRBJ2-7; a possible D gene is TRBD1 (5 bases). The germline V and J ends were trimmed by 4 bases and 2 bases, with 12 bases remaining between them. Germline V lookup: CDR1 MDHEN, CDR2 SYDVKM. The CDR3 totals 14 residues. As DNA, the CDR3 is TGTGCCAGCAGTTGGATAGACAGTCCCTACGAGCAGTACTTC. Translation: CASSWIDSPYEQYF.

By sample share, this clone is medium-sized. J is TRBJ1-2 and V is TRBV27, with 9 bases aligning to TRBD1. V lost 6 bases, J lost 3 bases, and 8 bases stayed unmatched. CDR3 size: 15 residues. Germline V gene sequence: CDR1 MNHEY, CDR2 SMNVEV (reference sequence). The CDR3 sequence: CASRSGQGRDYGYTF. The CDR3 DNA reads TGTGCCAGCAGGAGTGGACAGGGGCGTGACTATGGCTACACCTTC.

This clone is deemed large. The chain couples TRBV7-2 to TRBJ2-1; D unresolved. This CDR3 contains 13 residues. Trimming removed 1 base at V and 9 bases at J, with 10 bases between. Per germline, CDR1 SGHTA and CDR2 FQGNSA. CDR3 bases: TGTGCCAGCAGCTTAGACGGTGCCAGTGAGCAGTTCTTC. This sequence encodes CASSLDGASEQFF.

The V gene is TRBV27, the J gene TRBJ1-1; no definite D call. There are 14 residues in the CDR3. Germline values: CDR1 MNHEY, CDR2 SMNVEV (reference sequence). Trimming took off 0 bases at V and 4 bases at J, with 9 bases between the two ends. Here the CDR3 reads CASSLSGVATEAFF. Here the CDR3 DNA reads TGTGCCAGCAGTTTATCCGGTGTCGCCACTGAAGCTTTCTTT.

The chain is built from TRBV5-1 and TRBJ2-2, with D uncertain. In germline, CDR1 is SGHRS, CDR2 YFSETQ. V lost 1 base, J lost 5 bases, and 6 bases lay in between. CDR3 length equals 13 residues. Here the CDR3 DNA reads TGCGCCAGCAGCTTGAAGCTGACCGGGGAGCTGTTTTTT. Translated: CASSLKLTGELFF.

The rearrangement links TRBV16 to TRBJ1-1; no definite D call. Trimming took 2 bases from V and 1 from J, leaving 11 bases between them. Germline loops: CDR1 KGHSY, CDR2 FQNENV. The CDR3 consists of 15 residues. CDR3 coding DNA: TGTGCCAGCAGCCAAGGACTGGGAACGAACACTGAAGCTTTCTTT. Protein product: CASSQGLGTNTEAFF.

This rearrangement joins TRBV5-4 to TRBJ2-2; D is perhaps TRBD1 or TRBD2 (6 bases each). The CDR3 has 16 residues. Germline values: CDR1 SGHNT, CDR2 YYREEE (reference sequence). V gave up 0 bases and J gave up 6 bases, with 15 bases separating them. CDR3 coding DNA: TGTGCCAGCAGCTTGGTAGTGGGGGGCTCCCCCGGGGAGCTGTTTTTT. It translates to CASSLVVGGSPGELFF. The full variable domain, rest sourced from reference TRBV5-4 and TRBJ2-2, is ETGVTQSPTHLIKTRGQQVTLRCSSQSGHNTVSWYQQALGQGPQFIFQYYREEENGRGNFPPRFSGLQFPNYSSELNVNALELDDSALYLCASSLVVGGSPGELFFGEGSRLTVL.

The chain couples TRBV27 to TRBJ1-5, with 7 bases that match TRBD1. Germline CDR1 reads MNHEY; CDR2 reads SMNVEV (reference sequence). The CDR3 loop spans 14 amino acids. Trimming took 5 bases from V and 3 from J; bases not matched to a gene: 4. The CDR3 region is CASSPGQVNQPQHF. CDR3 DNA: TGTGCCAGCAGTCCTGGACAGGTCAATCAGCCCCAGCATTTT.